This record concerns one TCR beta chain sequence. Antigen specificity is unknown. The CDR3 sequence is 16 residues long. Germline CDR1 and CDR2: LGHNA and YSLEER. Trimming removed 1 base from V and 6 bases from J, with 19 bases in between. PCR was performed a second time for roughly 7 to 11 cycles using a sample-barcoded 5' primer and a J-beta primer mix. TCRdb used MiXCR to reprocess the 5' RACE reads, holding one entry per CDR3 protein. The sample holds about 800,000 distinct CDR3 sequences, around 25% seen once. This sample is drawn from a study of blood T cells in healthy people across ages. Study findings and constraints: Using unsorted PBMCs precluded a conclusive naive versus antigen-experienced comparison.

These data also featured in a second study, about T cells of mothers and their children.

The receptor's source is a boy aged 10-17 years in good health. The sequenced sample consisted of blood. The genes are TRBV4-3 and TRBJ2-7; TRBD2 is a possible D gene (6 bases). This chain's CDR3 is CASSQGLLGGPIEQYF. In nucleotides, the CDR3 is TGCGCCAGCAGCCAAGGACTACTGGGGGGTCCTATCGAGCAGTACTTC.